The 14 T cell receptor beta chains given below trace back to one sample, sequenced in a study of cytomegalovirus exposure and HLA in healthy donors. This PCR relied on a set of 60 Vbeta primers and 13 Jbeta primers. Sequenced by immunoSEQ multiplex PCR; TCRdb stores in-frame clones only, minus some. The sample contains more than 85,000 clones, over 60% of which appear only once. The sequencing sample was made of PBMCs. The receptors were gathered from a woman aged 55-70 years in good health and CMV-seropositive.

The chain carries TRBV7-3 and TRBJ2-7; TRBD1 might be the D (6 bases). This CDR3 has 15 residues. Per germline, CDR1 SGHTA and CDR2 FQGTGA. V gave up 5 bases and J gave up 2 bases, with 16 bases separating them. In nucleotides, the CDR3 is TGTGCCAGCAGCATGACAGGCCTGGGAACCTACGAGCAGTACTTC. Translation gives CASSMTGLGTYEQYF.

The chain joins TRBV5-1 to TRBJ2-1, with 9 bases fitting TRBD2. CDR3 size: 15 residues. CDR1 SGHRS and CDR2 YFSETQ come from the germline V gene. Trimming at V came to 3 bases and at J to 4 bases, leaving 5 bases not matched to a gene. The CDR3 nucleotides are TGCGCCAGCAGCTGGCTAGCGGGGATATACAATGAGCAGTTCTTC. It codes for CASSWLAGIYNEQFF.

The rearrangement links TRBV11-2 to TRBJ2-7; 11 bases line up with TRBD2. The CDR3 extends over 15 amino acids. Germline V gene data show CDR1 as SGHAT and CDR2 as FQNNGV. V dropped 2 bases and J dropped 6; count of bases not matched to a gene: 6. The chain's CDR3 is CASSLNPSGGSEQYF. The CDR3 DNA is TGTGCCAGCAGCTTAAATCCTAGCGGGGGGTCCGAGCAGTACTTC.

V usage is TRBV5-1 and J usage is TRBJ2-5; 12 nucleotides line up with TRBD2. The V gene's germline CDR1 is SGHRS and CDR2 YFSETQ. The CDR3 runs to 19 residues. Losses at the gene ends were 2 bases for V and 2 bases for J; bases not matched to a gene: 13. The CDR3 region is CASSLHGLAGLPLQETQYF. Written as DNA, the CDR3 is TGCGCCAGCAGCTTACACGGACTAGCGGGACTTCCACTGCAAGAGACCCAGTACTTC.

The chain is built from TRBV27 and TRBJ2-5, with D tentatively TRBD1 (6 bases). The J call is doubtful: the DNA matches TRBJ2-7 better. This CDR3 is 16 amino acids long. Germline V gene sequence: CDR1 MNHEY, CDR2 SMNVEV (reference sequence). The CDR3 coding sequence is TGTGCCAGCAGCCCAGGGGTACTAGGGTCACACTACGAGCAGTACTTC. It encodes CASSPGVLGSHYEQYF.

A note on this clone: The germline gene is not matched at one end of the junction; a read error may be the cause. The V call is TRBV6-5, the J call TRBJ2-1; D is undetermined. There are 12 residues in the CDR3. Germline CDR1 is MNHEY and CDR2 is SVGAGI. The CDR3 nucleotides read TGTGCCAGCAGATACTTCTCGGGTGAGCAGTTCTTC. Its protein product is CASRYFSGEQFF.

The gene calls are TRBV28 and TRBJ2-3; D possibly corresponds to TRBD1 (6 bases). Trimming removed 1 base from V and 0 bases from J, with 17 bases in between. This CDR3 contains 18 residues. Per the germline V gene, CDR1 is MDHEN and CDR2 is SYDVKM. The CDR3 nucleotides read TGTGCCAGCAGTTTATCTCCGCACAGGGCAACTAGCACAGATACGCAGTATTTT. As protein: CASSLSPHRATSTDTQYF.

As concerns this clone: At one boundary the junction diverges from the germline segment, which might be a read error. V and J are TRBV7-9 and TRBJ2-7; D could derive from TRBD1 or TRBD2 (5 bases each). Germline lookup yields CDR1 SEHNR and CDR2 FQNEAQ (reference sequence). The CDR3 loop spans 14 amino acids. This CDR3 reads CSSGQGIRKGEQYF. The DNA of the CDR3 is TGTTCCAGCGGCCAGGGTATCCGTAAGGGTGAGCAGTACTTC.

The V gene is TRBV7-9, the J gene TRBJ2-4; D possibly corresponds to TRBD2 (6 bases). The CDR3 spans 14 residues. Trimming took 1 base from V and 8 from J, leaving 12 bases between them. CDR1 and CDR2 from the germline V gene are SEHNR and FQNEAQ (reference sequence). CDR3 sequence (DNA): TGTGCCAGCAGCTTAGACGGGAGAGCATACATTCAGTACTTC. It specifies CASSLDGRAYIQYF.

This clone was observed once. The rearrangement joins TRBV12-5 to TRBJ2-5, with 11 bases identical to TRBD1. This CDR3 comprises 16 residues. Germline-derived CDR1 and CDR2 are LGHNT and FRNRAP. Trimming took 3 bases from V and 5 from J; bases not matched to a gene: 8. The DNA for the CDR3 is TGTGCTAGTGGTTTTCCCGGACAGGGGGCCCGGGAGACCCAGTACTTC. Encoded protein: CASGFPGQGARETQYF.

J is TRBJ2-3 and V is TRBV19; 8 bases align to TRBD2. This CDR3 has 14 residues. Germline-derived CDR1 and CDR2 are LNHDA and SQIVND (reference sequence). Trimming cost V 8 bases and J 8 bases; bases outside gene matches: 12. The CDR3 protein is CASRQPAGDGTQYF. DNA of the CDR3: TGTGCCAGTCGTCAGCCAGCGGGAGACGGTACGCAGTATTTT.

This clone was observed a single time. V is TRBV5-4 and J is TRBJ1-5, with D hard to call. The CDR3 length is 16 residues. Germline values: CDR1 SGHNT, CDR2 YYREEE (reference sequence). V gave up 6 bases and J gave up 2 bases, with 18 bases separating them. CDR3 bases: TGTGCCAGCACCCACTTAATTGGTGAGGGCAATCAGCCCCAGCATTTT. Protein sequence: CASTHLIGEGNQPQHF.

The chain carries TRBV6-5 and TRBJ1-5; D possibly corresponds to TRBD1 (5 bases). Germline V gene lookup returns CDR1 MNHEY and CDR2 SVGAGI. This CDR3 has 15 residues. Trimming pared 3 bases from V and 4 bases from J, leaving 13 bases between. CDR3 in DNA: TGTGCCAGCAGTTATGGGCCAGGGCAAAATCAGCCCCAGCATTTT. As protein: CASSYGPGQNQPQHF.

The chain uses TRBV4-1 and TRBJ2-3; unclear D gene. This CDR3 region has 15 residues. The V gene lost 2 bases and the J gene lost 0 bases, with 9 bases spanning the gap. Germline V CDR1 and CDR2: MGHRA, YSYEKL. DNA for the CDR3: TGCGCCAGCAGCCAATTGCGGTCTAGCACAGATACGCAGTATTTT. As protein: CASSQLRSSTDTQYF.